One and the same sample provided the 17 T cell receptor beta chains below, sequenced in a study of CD8 T cells in Susac syndrome. An amount of RNA that ranged from roughly 0.5 to 1 ug was reverse transcribed with random hexamers. A single record per CDR3 protein comes from TCRdb applying MiXCR to the immunoSEQ multiplex PCR reads. The sample consists of a few hundred thousand distinct CDR3 sequences, approximately 89% of them appearing once. The sample consisted of CD8+ T cells from PBMCs. These receptors were taken from a human donor with multiple sclerosis.

This clonotype has a single count. The V call is TRBV4-1, the J call TRBJ1-1; 12 nucleotides match TRBD1. Germline values: CDR1 MGHRA, CDR2 YSYEKL. J lost 7 bases, V lost 4 bases, and 7 bases had no gene match. This CDR3 comprises 15 residues. CDR3 amino acids: CASSLPGQGADEAFF. The DNA of the CDR3 is TGCGCCAGCAGCCTTCCGGGACAGGGGGCGGATGAAGCTTTCTTT.

The chain couples TRBV6-5 to TRBJ2-1, with TRBD2 identical over 13 bases. Germline assignment: CDR1 MNHEY and CDR2 SVGAGI. The CDR3 is 15 residues long. The junction had 5 bases not matched to a gene; V was cut back by 6 bases and J by 6 bases. CDR3 DNA sequence: TGTGCCAGCAGCTGGACTAGCGGGGGTAGCAATGAGCAGTTCTTC. It encodes CASSWTSGGSNEQFF.

This chain joins TRBV28 and TRBJ2-1; 9 bases map to TRBD1. Looked up from germline, CDR1 is MDHEN and CDR2 is SYDVKM. V gave up 5 bases and J gave up 4 bases; unmatched junction bases: 9. The CDR3 sequence is 16 residues long. The CDR3 sequence: CASSTPRTGVYNEQFF. In DNA form, the CDR3 reads TGTGCCAGCAGTACCCCTAGGACAGGGGTGTACAATGAGCAGTTCTTC.

The chain uses TRBV28 and TRBJ2-7, with D possibly matching TRBD1 (6 bases). Trimming took 3 bases from V and 3 from J, leaving 18 bases between them. Germline assignment: CDR1 MDHEN and CDR2 SYDVKM. The CDR3 runs to 16 residues. This CDR3 is CASSLSFVYRDYEQYF. Here the CDR3 DNA reads TGTGCCAGCAGTTTGTCATTCGTCTACAGGGACTACGAGCAGTACTTC.

This rearrangement joins TRBV5-1 to TRBJ2-7, with D perhaps matching TRBD2 (6 bases). This CDR3 spans 15 amino acids. V was cut by 0 bases and J by 7 bases, with 17 bases left in between. Germline CDR1 SGHRS, CDR2 YFSETQ. The CDR3 DNA follows: TGCGCCAGCAGCTTGGAGTCGGGGGAGAGTTGGGAGCAGTACTTC. Translated: CASSLESGESWEQYF.

The genes are TRBV12-3 or TRBV12-4 and TRBJ1-5; 10 bases map to TRBD1. With 3 bases clipped from V and 0 bases from J, the junction kept 14 bases outside the gene matches. CDR3 length: 20 residues. The CDR3 DNA sequence: TGTGCCAGCAGTTTGAAACCCGGGACAGGGGCCTTCTATAGCAATCAGCCCCAGCATTTT. It yields the protein CASSLKPGTGAFYSNQPQHF.

The genes are TRBV29-1 and TRBJ2-3, with a weak D call TRBD2 (6 bases). The CDR3 consists of 18 residues. Per germline, CDR1 SQVTM and CDR2 ANQGSEA. V was cut by 0 bases and J by 2 bases, with 21 bases left in between. The CDR3 sequence: CSVEDSDRTNLFTDTQYF. The CDR3 bases are TGCAGCGTTGAAGATAGCGATAGGACTAACCTCTTCACAGATACGCAGTATTTT.

The V gene is TRBV6-1, the J gene TRBJ2-7; 10 bases map to TRBD1. Germline V gene lookup returns CDR1 MNHNS and CDR2 SASEGT. V trimming: 6 bases; J trimming: 5 bases; junction bases outside the gene matches: 4. CDR3 length equals 13 residues. The CDR3 here is CASSPTGGNEQYF. CDR3 sequence (DNA): TGTGCCAGCAGCCCGACAGGGGGCAACGAGCAGTACTTC.

This clonotype occurred a few times. The chain couples TRBV20-1 to TRBJ2-7; D gene uncertain. The germline V and J ends were trimmed by 6 bases and 3 bases, with 21 bases remaining between them. CDR3 size: 15 residues. Germline assignment: CDR1 DFQATT and CDR2 SNEGSKA (reference sequence). This chain's CDR3 is CSAAEVGFSIYEQYF. CDR3 in DNA: TGCAGTGCAGCCGAGGTGGGGTTTTCTATCTACGAGCAGTACTTC.

The J gene is TRBJ2-7, the V gene TRBV5-1; 10 bases map to TRBD1. The CDR3 contains 15 residues. Germline V gives CDR1 SGHRS, CDR2 YFSETQ. The V gene end was trimmed by 2 bases and the J gene end by 3 bases; junction bases not matched to a gene: 5. The CDR3 loop is CASSLGTGDIYEQYF. As DNA, the CDR3 is TGCGCCAGCAGCTTAGGGACAGGGGATATCTACGAGCAGTACTTC. Drawing the rest from reference TRBV5-1 and TRBJ2-7, the complete variable domain is KAGVTQTPRYLIKTRGQQVTLSCSPISGHRSVSWYQQTPGQGLQFLFEYFSETQRNKGNFPGRFSGRQFSNSRSEMNVSTLELGDSALYLCASSLGTGDIYEQYFGPGTRLTVT.

The rearrangement uses TRBV30 and TRBJ2-1; no definite D call. This CDR3 has 12 amino acids. Germline lookup yields CDR1 GTSNPN and CDR2 SVGIG (reference sequence). V was pared by 0 bases and J by 7 bases, with 7 bases between. In nucleotides, the CDR3 is TGTGCCTGGAGTGTACTTCTAAATGAGCAGTTCTTC. This gives the protein CAWSVLLNEQFF. The full variable domain, rest sourced from reference TRBV30 and TRBJ2-1, is SQTIHQWPATLVQPVGSPLSLECTVEGTSNPNLYWYRQAAGRGLQLLFYSVGIGQISSEVPQNLSASRPQDRQFILSSKKLLLSDSGFYLCAWSVLLNEQFFGPGTRLTVL.

This clonotype was counted once. The CDR3 coding sequence is TGTGCCAGCACCCAAGCGGCGACAGGGATTTACGAGCAGTACTTC. Residues: CASTQAATGIYEQYF. V and J are TRBV27 and TRBJ2-7; 7 bases align to TRBD1. J gave up 4 bases and V 7 bases, and 13 bases lay outside the gene matches. CDR3 size: 15 residues. CDR1 and CDR2 (germline): MNHEY, SMNVEV (reference sequence).

The chain recombines TRBV27 with TRBJ1-6; D gene ambiguous. The CDR3 covers 15 residues. Deletions cut 2 bases from V and 7 bases from J, with 12 bases between. Per germline, CDR1 MNHEY and CDR2 SMNVEV (reference sequence). CDR3 sequence reads: CASSLREDYNSPLHF. CDR3 DNA: TGTGCCAGCAGTTTAAGAGAAGATTACAATTCACCCCTCCACTTT.

The chain is built from TRBV7-9 and TRBJ1-1; D is possibly TRBD1 (5 bases). The V end lost 4 bases, the J end lost 2 bases, and 17 bases lay between the germline ends. CDR1 SEHNR and CDR2 FQNEAQ come from the germline V gene (reference sequence). The CDR3 extends over 16 amino acids. CDR3 sequence: CASSSSSEGLNTEAFF. The CDR3 bases are TGTGCCAGCAGCTCAAGCAGCGAGGGGTTAAACACTGAAGCTTTCTTT.

The genes are TRBV4-1 and TRBJ1-5; a possible D gene is TRBD1 (6 bases). This CDR3 is built from 15 residues. Germline assignment: CDR1 MGHRA and CDR2 YSYEKL. V lost 0 bases to trimming and J lost 2 bases, with 8 bases between them. Written as DNA, the CDR3 is TGCGCCAGCAGCCAAGACCCAGGGGGCAATCAGCCCCAGCATTTT. It codes for CASSQDPGGNQPQHF.

This chain uses TRBV19 with TRBJ2-7, with D uncertain. Germline V gives CDR1 LNHDA, CDR2 SQIVND (reference sequence). Trimming pared 3 bases from V and 6 bases from J, leaving 12 bases between. CDR3 length equals 13 residues. The CDR3 DNA reads as TGTGCCAGTAGTATCACCCAAGGTCTCGAGCAGTACTTC. It is translated as CASSITQGLEQYF.

V usage is TRBV27 and J usage is TRBJ2-2, with TRBD2 as a possible D gene (6 bases). CDR3 size: 10 residues. V lost 11 bases and J 6 bases, leaving 7 bases between the germline ends. Germline loops: CDR1 MNHEY, CDR2 SMNVEV (reference sequence). In DNA form, the CDR3 reads TGTGCCTCGGGGGCCGGGGAGCTGTTTTTT. It is translated as CASGAGELFF.